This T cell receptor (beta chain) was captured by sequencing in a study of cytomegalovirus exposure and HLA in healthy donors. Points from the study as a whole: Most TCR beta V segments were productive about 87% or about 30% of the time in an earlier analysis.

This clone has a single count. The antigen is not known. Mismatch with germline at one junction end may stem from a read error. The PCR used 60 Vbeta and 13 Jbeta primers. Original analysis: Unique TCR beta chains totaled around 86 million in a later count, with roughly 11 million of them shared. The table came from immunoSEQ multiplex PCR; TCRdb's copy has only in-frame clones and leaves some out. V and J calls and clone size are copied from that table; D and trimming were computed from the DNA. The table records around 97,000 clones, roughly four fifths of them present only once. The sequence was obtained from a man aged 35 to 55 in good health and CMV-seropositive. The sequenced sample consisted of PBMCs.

The CDR3 sequence is CTSSYSWAVGTEAFF. CDR3 nucleotide sequence: TGTACCAGCAGTTACTCTTGGGCAGTAGGCACTGAAGCTTTCTTT. The chain employs TRBV6-5 and TRBJ1-1, with no clear D. This CDR3 is 15 amino acids long. The germline V gene encodes CDR1 MNHEY and CDR2 SVGAGI.